This is a list of T cell receptor beta chains from one sample in a study of T cell changes during pregnancy in multiple sclerosis. Assay: immunoSEQ multiplex PCR; the TCRdb copy retains only in-frame clones and omits some. The sample lists about 100,000 clones, 80% to 95% seen once, with approximately 2% in the top ten. The starting material was peripheral blood, obtained after pregnancy. Receptors originate from a female donor with multiple sclerosis, enrolled in a pregnancy study. The CDR3 runs from the conserved cysteine through the conserved F or W. Fields, in order: clone size, D gene, V gene, J gene, CDR3 protein, CDR3 DNA. D genes are given only for firm matches. A clone size is listed for some rows: how often the clone was seen (once, few, many), or a class if it is expanded.

-	-	TRBV27	TRBJ2-5	CASRTTRGTQYF	TGTGCCAGCCGTACCACTCGGGGGACCCAGTACTTC
once	-	TRBV6-1	TRBJ1-5	CASREGVSNQPQHF	TGTGCCAGCAGAGAGGGGGTGAGCAATCAGCCCCAGCATTTT
-	TRBD2	TRBV7-3	TRBJ2-3	CASSLAGGRDTQYF	TGTGCCAGCAGCTTAGCGGGGGGAAGAGATACGCAGTATTTT
-	-	TRBV5-6	TRBJ1-4	CASSFYGVSNEKLFF	TGTGCCAGCAGCTTTTACGGGGTATCTAATGAAAAACTGTTTTTT
-	-	TRBV6-5	TRBJ1-2	CASSARGNGYTF	TGTGCCAGCAGCGCCCGAGGGAATGGCTACACCTTC
-	-	TRBV6-5	TRBJ1-2	CASSYSGLYGYTF	TGTGCCAGCAGTTACTCGGGGCTCTATGGCTACACCTTC
-	-	TRBV5-4	TRBJ1-1	CASSSSRQNTEAFF	TGTGCCAGCAGCTCCTCAAGACAGAACACTGAAGCTTTCTTT
-	TRBD2	TRBV27	TRBJ2-7	CASSRLAGGPNEQYF	TGTGCCAGCAGTCGACTAGCGGGAGGGCCGAATGAGCAGTACTTC
few	-	TRBV30	TRBJ1-1	CAWSQPGLLRTRF	TGTGCCTGGAGCCAGCCCGGACTGCTTAGGACCCGATTT
-	-	TRBV7-8	TRBJ1-4	CASSATGTLEGLFF	TGTGCCAGCAGCGCGACCGGGACGCTGGAGGGCCTGTTTTTT
once	-	TRBV2	TRBJ2-5	CASLAEETQYF	TGTGCCAGCTTAGCGGAAGAGACCCAGTACTTC
-	TRBD2	TRBV7-9	TRBJ2-2	CASSSKDSGGATGELFF	TGTGCCAGCAGCTCCAAGGACAGCGGGGGGGCTACCGGGGAGCTGTTTTTT
-	-	TRBV27	TRBJ1-5	CASIGDLDSNQPQHF	TGTGCCAGCATCGGGGATTTGGATAGCAATCAGCCCCAGCATTTT
-	-	TRBV19	TRBJ1-1	CASSSAPGARAEAFF	TGTGCCAGTAGCTCCGCCCCAGGGGCGAGGGCTGAAGCTTTCTTT
-	TRBD1	TRBV4-3	TRBJ2-6	CASSQGAQGAGGANVLTF	TGCGCCAGCAGCCAAGGGGCACAGGGGGCAGGTGGGGCCAACGTCCTGACTTTC
-	-	TRBV27	TRBJ2-7	CASSQQQISYEQYF	TGTGCCAGCAGTCAACAACAAATCTCCTACGAGCAGTACTTC
-	TRBD1	TRBV18	TRBJ2-7	CASSPGTGRPYEQYF	TGTGCCAGCTCACCAGGGACAGGGAGGCCCTACGAGCAGTACTTC
few	TRBD1	TRBV19	TRBJ1-2	CASSIEQGRSGYTF	TGTGCCAGTAGTATCGAACAGGGGCGGAGTGGCTACACCTTC
-	-	TRBV6-5	TRBJ1-3	CASSYFQRGSGNTIYF	TGTGCCAGCAGTTACTTTCAGCGAGGGTCTGGAAACACCATATATTTT
-	TRBD1	TRBV25-1	TRBJ1-6	CASSKGTGYTPLHF	TGTGCCAGCAGTAAGGGGACAGGGTATACACCCCTCCACTTT
-	TRBD1	TRBV18	TRBJ1-1	CASSPHSGGRTEAFF	TGTGCCAGCTCACCACACTCAGGGGGCAGGACTGAAGCTTTCTTT
-	-	TRBV5-1	TRBJ2-3	CASSLNFPRVLF	TGCGCCAGCAGCTTGAACTTCCCTCGGGTCCTTTTT
-	-	TRBV10-3	TRBJ2-5	CAISESRRAGGGQETQYF	TGTGCCATCAGTGAGTCGAGGAGGGCAGGGGGAGGCCAAGAGACCCAGTACTTC
-	TRBD2	TRBV28	TRBJ2-1	CASRSATSPSYNEQFF	TGTGCCAGCAGGTCTGCGACTAGCCCCTCCTACAATGAGCAGTTCTTC
-	TRBD1	TRBV6-1	TRBJ1-5	CASSVPGQGRGWNQPQHF	TGTGCCAGCAGTGTGCCGGGACAGGGTAGGGGGTGGAATCAGCCCCAGCATTTT
once	TRBD2	TRBV29-1	TRBJ2-2	CSVAATSGIAELFF	TGCAGCGTCGCGGCCACTAGCGGGATTGCGGAGCTGTTTTTT
-	-	TRBV7-2	TRBJ1-3	CASSYWEGRAGNTIYF	TGTGCCAGCAGCTATTGGGAGGGCAGGGCTGGAAACACCATATATTTT
once	TRBD1	TRBV5-6	TRBJ1-2	CASSSPGQGIYGYTF	TGTGCCAGCAGCTCACCGGGACAGGGAATCTATGGCTACACCTTC
-	-	TRBV7-8	TRBJ2-2	CASSRRQDLTGELFF	TGTGCCAGCAGCCGAAGACAGGATCTCACCGGGGAGCTGTTTTTT
-	-	TRBV27	TRBJ1-3	CASRSGNTIYF	TGTGCCAGCCGGTCGGGAAACACCATATATTTT
-	-	TRBV6-1	TRBJ1-1	CASISMGGNTEAFF	TGTGCCAGCATCAGTATGGGAGGGAACACTGAAGCTTTCTTT
-	-	TRBV11-2	TRBJ2-3	CASSLLKNTDTQYF	TGTGCCAGCAGCTTACTAAAGAACACAGATACGCAGTATTTT
-	TRBD1	TRBV30	TRBJ2-2	CAWSRDRVTTGELFF	TGTGCCTGGAGTAGGGACAGGGTGACCACCGGGGAGCTGTTTTTT
-	-	TRBV27	TRBJ1-4	CASKKQGGNEKLFF	TGTGCCAGCAAGAAACAGGGAGGGAATGAAAAACTGTTTTTT
few	-	TRBV10-3	TRBJ1-2	CAISEKTGYGYTF	TGTGCCATCAGTGAGAAGACAGGCTATGGCTACACCTTC
-	TRBD2	TRBV19	TRBJ2-1	CASSGAPPLAGGARSYNEQFF	TGTGCCAGTAGCGGGGCCCCTCCCCTAGCGGGGGGGGCTCGGTCCTACAATGAGCAGTTCTTC
-	TRBD1	TRBV19	TRBJ2-1	CASTSPTGLSYNEQFF	TGTGCCAGTACTTCACCGACAGGGTTAAGCTACAATGAGCAGTTCTTC
-	-	TRBV5-1	TRBJ2-7	CASSSPGEQYF	TGCGCCAGCAGTTCACCGGGAGAGCAGTACTTC
once	-	TRBV27	TRBJ2-6	CASSFYRLRSSGANVLTF	TGTGCCAGCAGTTTTTACCGACTCCGAAGCTCTGGGGCCAACGTCCTGACTTTC
-	TRBD1	TRBV28	TRBJ2-1	CASSLLGQDNEQFF	TGTGCCAGCAGTTTACTAGGACAGGACAATGAGCAGTTCTTC
-	-	TRBV2	TRBJ2-1	CASWGPGYNEQFF	TGTGCCAGCTGGGGGCCCGGGTACAATGAGCAGTTCTTC
few	-	TRBV5-6	TRBJ1-1	CASSLVSRVNTEAFF	TGTGCCAGCAGCTTGGTAAGCAGGGTGAACACTGAAGCTTTCTTT